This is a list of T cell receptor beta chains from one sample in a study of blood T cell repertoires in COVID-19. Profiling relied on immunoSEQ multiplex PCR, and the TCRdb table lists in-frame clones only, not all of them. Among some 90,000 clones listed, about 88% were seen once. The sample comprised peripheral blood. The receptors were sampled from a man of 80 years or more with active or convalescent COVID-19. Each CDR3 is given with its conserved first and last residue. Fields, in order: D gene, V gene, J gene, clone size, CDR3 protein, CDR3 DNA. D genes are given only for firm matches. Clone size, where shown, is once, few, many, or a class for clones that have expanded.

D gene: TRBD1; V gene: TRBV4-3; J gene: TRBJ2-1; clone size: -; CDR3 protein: CASSKGQGAFYNEQFF; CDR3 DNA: TGCGCCAGCAGCAAGGGACAGGGGGCTTTCTACAATGAGCAGTTCTTC
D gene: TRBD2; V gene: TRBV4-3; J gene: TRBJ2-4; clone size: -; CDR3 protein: CASSQDTGGGNIQYF; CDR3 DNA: TGCGCCAGCAGCCAAGATACGGGGGGAGGGAACATTCAGTACTTC
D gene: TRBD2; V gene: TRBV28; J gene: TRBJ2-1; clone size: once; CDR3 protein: CASKPAGGYNEQFF; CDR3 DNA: TGTGCCAGCAAACCAGCGGGAGGGTACAATGAGCAGTTCTTC
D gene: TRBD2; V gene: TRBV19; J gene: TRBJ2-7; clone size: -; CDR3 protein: CASSYGTSGRGEQYF; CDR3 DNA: TGTGCCAGTAGTTATGGGACTAGCGGCCGGGGCGAGCAGTACTTC
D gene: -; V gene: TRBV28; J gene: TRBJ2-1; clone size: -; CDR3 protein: CASSLAGQHKFF; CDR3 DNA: TGTGCCAGCAGTTTAGCAGGACAGCACAAGTTCTTC
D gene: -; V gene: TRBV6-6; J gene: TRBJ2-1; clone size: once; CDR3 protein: CASTTVADSYNEQFF; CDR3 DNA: TGTGCCAGCACTACCGTAGCGGACTCCTACAATGAGCAGTTCTTC
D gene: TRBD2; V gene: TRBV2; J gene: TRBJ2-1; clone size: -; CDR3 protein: CASSETRLAGVNEQFF; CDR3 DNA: TGTGCCAGCAGTGAAACGCGACTAGCGGGAGTCAATGAGCAGTTCTTC
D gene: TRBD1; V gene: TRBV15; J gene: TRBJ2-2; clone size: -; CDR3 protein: CATSRAQGATGELFF; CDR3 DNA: TGTGCCACCAGCAGAGCACAGGGGGCTACCGGGGAGCTGTTTTTT
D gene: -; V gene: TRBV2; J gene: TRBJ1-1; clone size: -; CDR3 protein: CASSERRAGYMAEAFF; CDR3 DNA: TGTGCCAGCAGTGAACGTCGGGCAGGGTATATGGCTGAAGCTTTCTTT
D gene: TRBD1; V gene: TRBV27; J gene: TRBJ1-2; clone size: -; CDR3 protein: CASGGQRGDYGYTF; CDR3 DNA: TGTGCCAGCGGGGGACAGAGGGGGGACTATGGCTACACCTTC
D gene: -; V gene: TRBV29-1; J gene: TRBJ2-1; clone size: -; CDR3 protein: CSGQGKRGYNEQFF; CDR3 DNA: TGCAGCGGGCAGGGGAAGAGGGGGTACAATGAGCAGTTCTTC
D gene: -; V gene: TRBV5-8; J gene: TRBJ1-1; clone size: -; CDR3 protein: CASSLVGAPREAFF; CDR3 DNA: TGTGCCAGCAGCTTGGTTGGGGCTCCGAGGGAAGCTTTCTTT
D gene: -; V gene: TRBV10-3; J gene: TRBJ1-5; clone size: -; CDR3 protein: CAISERGDNQPQHF; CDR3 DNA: TGTGCCATCAGTGAGAGGGGTGACAATCAGCCCCAGCATTTT
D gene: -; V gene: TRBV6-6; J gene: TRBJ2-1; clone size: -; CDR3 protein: CASSSLEVIFDEQFF; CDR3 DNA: TGTGCCAGCAGTTCCCTAGAGGTTATCTTCGATGAGCAGTTCTTC
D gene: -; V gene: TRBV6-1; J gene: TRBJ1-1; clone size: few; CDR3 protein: CASSEPGAGKAFF; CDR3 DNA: TGTGCCAGCAGTGAACCAGGGGCAGGGAAAGCTTTCTTT
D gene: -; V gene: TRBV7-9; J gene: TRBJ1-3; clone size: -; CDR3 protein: CASSGERGSGNTIYF; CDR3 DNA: TGTGCCAGCAGCGGGGAAAGGGGTTCTGGAAACACCATATATTTT
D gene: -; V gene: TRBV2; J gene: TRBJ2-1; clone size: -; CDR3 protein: CASSGTTHNEQFF; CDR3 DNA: TGTGCCAGCAGTGGGACTACCCACAATGAGCAGTTCTTC
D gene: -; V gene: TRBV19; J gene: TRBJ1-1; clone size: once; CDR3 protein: CASGPDRNTEAFF; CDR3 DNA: TGTGCCAGCGGGCCGGACAGAAACACTGAAGCTTTCTTT
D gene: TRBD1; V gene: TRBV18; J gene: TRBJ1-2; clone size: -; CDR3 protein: CASSPGTGANYGYTF; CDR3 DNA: TGTGCCAGCTCACCGGGGACAGGGGCTAACTATGGCTACACCTTC
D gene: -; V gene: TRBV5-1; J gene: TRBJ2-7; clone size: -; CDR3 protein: CASSLGTDPRYEQYF; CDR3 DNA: TGCGCCAGCAGCTTGGGGACAGATCCACGATACGAGCAGTACTTC
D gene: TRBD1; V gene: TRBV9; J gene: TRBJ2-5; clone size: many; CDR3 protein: CASSVAGQGSGETQYF; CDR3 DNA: TGTGCCAGCAGCGTAGCGGGACAGGGGTCGGGAGAGACCCAGTACTTC
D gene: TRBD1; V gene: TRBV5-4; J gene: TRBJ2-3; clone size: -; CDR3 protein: CASSSRGQADTQYF; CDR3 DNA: TGTGCCAGCAGCTCCAGGGGGCAGGCAGATACGCAGTATTTT
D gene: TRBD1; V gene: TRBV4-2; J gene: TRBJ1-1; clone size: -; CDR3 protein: CASSQDSGGGEAFF; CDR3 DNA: TGTGCCAGCAGCCAAGATTCAGGGGGCGGTGAAGCTTTCTTT
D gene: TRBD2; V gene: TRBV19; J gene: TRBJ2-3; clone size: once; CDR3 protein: CASSIKSGSFADTQYF; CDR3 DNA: TGTGCCAGTAGTATAAAGAGCGGGAGTTTTGCAGATACGCAGTATTTT
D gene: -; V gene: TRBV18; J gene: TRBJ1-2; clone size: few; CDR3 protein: CASSPLGSPYGYTF; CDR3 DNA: TGTGCCAGCTCACCCCTCGGGAGCCCCTATGGCTACACCTTC
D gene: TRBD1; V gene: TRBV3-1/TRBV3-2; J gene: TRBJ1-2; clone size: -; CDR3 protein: CASSHPDRVVNYGYTF; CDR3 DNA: TGTGCCAGCAGCCATCCTGACAGGGTGGTTAACTATGGCTACACCTTC
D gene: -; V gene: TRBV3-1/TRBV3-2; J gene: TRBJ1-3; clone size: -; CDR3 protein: CASTATGYLVGNTIYF; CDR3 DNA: TGTGCCAGCACCGCCACAGGCTACCTAGTCGGAAACACCATATATTTT
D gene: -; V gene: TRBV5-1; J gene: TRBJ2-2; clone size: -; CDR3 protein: CASSLASGDGELFF; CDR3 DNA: TGCGCCAGCAGCTTGGCCTCGGGGGACGGGGAGCTGTTTTTT
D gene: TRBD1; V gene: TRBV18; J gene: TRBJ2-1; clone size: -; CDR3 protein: CASSPSAGGNEQFF; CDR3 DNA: TGTGCCAGCTCACCTTCGGCAGGGGGCAATGAGCAGTTCTTC
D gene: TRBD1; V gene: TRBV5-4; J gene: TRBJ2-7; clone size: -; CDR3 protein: CASSYTGQGQQYF; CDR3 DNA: TGTGCCAGCAGCTACACCGGACAGGGCCAGCAGTACTTC
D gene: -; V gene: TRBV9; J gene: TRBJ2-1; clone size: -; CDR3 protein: CASSVVPTGPSDKYNEQFF; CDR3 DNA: TGTGCCAGCAGCGTAGTTCCCACTGGCCCTAGCGACAAGTACAATGAGCAGTTCTTC
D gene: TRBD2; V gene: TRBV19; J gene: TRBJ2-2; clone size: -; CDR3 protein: CASSIYAGVNTGELFF; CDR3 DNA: TGTGCCAGTAGTATATATGCGGGAGTTAACACCGGGGAGCTGTTTTTT
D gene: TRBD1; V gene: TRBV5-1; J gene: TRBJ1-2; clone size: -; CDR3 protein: CASSFSGTDGYTF; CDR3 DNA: TGCGCCAGCAGCTTCTCCGGGACAGATGGCTACACCTTC
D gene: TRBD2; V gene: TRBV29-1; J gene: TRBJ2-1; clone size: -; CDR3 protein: CSVHGTSGNYNEQFF; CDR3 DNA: TGCAGCGTCCACGGGACTAGCGGGAACTACAATGAGCAGTTCTTC
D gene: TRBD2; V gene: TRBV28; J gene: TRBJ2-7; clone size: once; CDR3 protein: CASSLFGGVVSYEQYF; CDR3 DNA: TGTGCCAGCAGTTTATTCGGGGGGGTTGTTAGTTACGAGCAGTACTTC
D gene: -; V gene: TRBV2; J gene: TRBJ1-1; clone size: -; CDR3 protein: CASSVLGAGTEAFF; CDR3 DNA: TGTGCCAGCAGTGTTTTGGGGGCGGGCACTGAAGCTTTCTTT
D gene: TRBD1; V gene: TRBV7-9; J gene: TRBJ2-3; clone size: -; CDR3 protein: CAVQTGLADTQYF; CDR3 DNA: TGTGCCGTACAGACAGGGTTGGCAGATACGCAGTATTTT
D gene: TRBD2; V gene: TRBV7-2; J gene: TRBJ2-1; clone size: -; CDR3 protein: CASSLASGMWNEQFF; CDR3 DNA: TGTGCCAGCAGCTTAGCTAGCGGGATGTGGAATGAGCAGTTCTTC
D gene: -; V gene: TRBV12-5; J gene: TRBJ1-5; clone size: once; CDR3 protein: CAASRGSNQPQHF; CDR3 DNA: TGTGCTGCCTCCCGAGGGAGCAATCAGCCCCAGCATTTT